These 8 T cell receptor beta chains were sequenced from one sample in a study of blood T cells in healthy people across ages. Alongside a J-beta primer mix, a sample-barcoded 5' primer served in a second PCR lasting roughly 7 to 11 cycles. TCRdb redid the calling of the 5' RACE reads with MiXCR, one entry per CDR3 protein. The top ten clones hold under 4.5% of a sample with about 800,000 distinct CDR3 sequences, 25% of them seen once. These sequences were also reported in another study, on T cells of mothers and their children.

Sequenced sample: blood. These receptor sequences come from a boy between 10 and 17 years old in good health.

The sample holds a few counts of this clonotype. The CDR3 spells CASSNDGGETQYF. The CDR3 DNA reads as TGTGCCAGCAGTAATGACGGGGGGGAGACCCAGTACTTC. The chain employs TRBV6-1 and TRBJ2-5, with 7 bases fitting TRBD2. The V segment lost 5 bases and the J segment 5 bases; nucleotides outside the gene matches: 5. CDR3 size: 13 residues. From germline, CDR1 is MNHNS and CDR2 SASEGT.

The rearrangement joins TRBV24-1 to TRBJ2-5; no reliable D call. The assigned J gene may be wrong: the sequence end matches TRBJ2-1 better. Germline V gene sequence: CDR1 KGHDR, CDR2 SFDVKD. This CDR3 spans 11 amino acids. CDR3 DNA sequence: TGTGCCACCAGTAGGAACAATGAGCAGTTCTTC. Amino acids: CATSRNNEQFF.

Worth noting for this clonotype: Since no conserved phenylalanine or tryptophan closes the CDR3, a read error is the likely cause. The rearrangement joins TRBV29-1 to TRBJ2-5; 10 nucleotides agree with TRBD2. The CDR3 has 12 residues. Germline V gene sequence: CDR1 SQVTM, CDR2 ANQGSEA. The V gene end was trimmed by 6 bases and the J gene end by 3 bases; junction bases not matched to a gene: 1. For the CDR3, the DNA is TGCAGCGTAGGACTAGCGGAAGAGACCCAGTACCTC. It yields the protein CSVGLAEETQYL.

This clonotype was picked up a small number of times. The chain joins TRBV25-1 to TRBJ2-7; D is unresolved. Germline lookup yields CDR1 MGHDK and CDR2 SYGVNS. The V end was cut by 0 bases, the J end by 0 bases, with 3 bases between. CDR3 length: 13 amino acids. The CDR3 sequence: CASSEYSSYEQYF. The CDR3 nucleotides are TGTGCCAGCAGTGAATATAGCTCCTACGAGCAGTACTTC.

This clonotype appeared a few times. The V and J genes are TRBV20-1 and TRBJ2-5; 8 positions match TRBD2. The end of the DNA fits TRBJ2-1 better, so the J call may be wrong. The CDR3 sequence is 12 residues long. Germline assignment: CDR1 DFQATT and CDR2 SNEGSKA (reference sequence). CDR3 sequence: CSAQGLVGEQFF. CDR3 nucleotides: TGCAGTGCTCAGGGACTAGTCGGTGAGCAGTTCTTC.

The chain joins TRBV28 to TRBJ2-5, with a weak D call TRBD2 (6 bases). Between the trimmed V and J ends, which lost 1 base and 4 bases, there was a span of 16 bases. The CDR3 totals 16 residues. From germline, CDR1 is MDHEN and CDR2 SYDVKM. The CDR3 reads CASSLSGSADRETQYF. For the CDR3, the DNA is TGTGCCAGCAGTTTATCCGGGAGCGCGGATAGAGAGACCCAGTACTTC.

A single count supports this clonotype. The CDR3 here is CASSWGTEGGPQHF. CDR3 DNA sequence: TGTGCCAGCAGTTGGGGGACGGAGGGAGGGCCCCAGCATTTT. The chain links TRBV27 to TRBJ1-5; weak D call: TRBD1 (5 bases). Germline CDR1 reads MNHEY; CDR2 reads SMNVEV (reference sequence). Trimming cost V 4 bases and J 9 bases, with 16 bases left between them. This CDR3 region has 14 residues.

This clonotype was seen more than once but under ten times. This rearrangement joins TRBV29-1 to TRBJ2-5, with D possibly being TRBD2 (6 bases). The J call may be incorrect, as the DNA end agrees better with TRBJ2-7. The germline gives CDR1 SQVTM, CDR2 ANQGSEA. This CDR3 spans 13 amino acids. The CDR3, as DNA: TGCAGCGTTGAAGGCGGGACCCCCCACGAGCAGTACTTC. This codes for CSVEGGTPHEQYF.